The sequence of this T cell receptor beta chain was determined in a study of T cell responses to AZD1222 COVID-19 vaccine. Study-wide context: Second-dose intervals of approximately 4 or approximately 12 weeks were pooled.

Study-wide results and caveats: Females outnumbered males among donors, who were mostly white British; clonal diversity was possibly underestimated. Unmutated regions of variants are reportedly targeted by nearly half of spike-specific TCRs.

This CDR3 is 11 amino acids long. The V gene lost 2 bases and the J gene lost 10 bases, with 6 bases spanning the gap. Germline V CDR1 and CDR2: ENHRY, SYGVKD. Remarks on this clone: Its antigen is undetermined.

TCRdb keeps only in-frame clones here, not all; method: immunoSEQ multiplex PCR. The sample lists 80,000 or so clones, about 87% occurring once. The clonotype comes from an adult in good health. The chain joins TRBV10-3 to TRBJ2-1; D is undetermined. Sequences were derived from peripheral blood, sampled on day 0 of AZD1222 vaccination. CDR3 protein: CAISETVEQFF. For the CDR3, the DNA is TGTGCCATCAGTGAGACTGTCGAGCAGTTCTTC.